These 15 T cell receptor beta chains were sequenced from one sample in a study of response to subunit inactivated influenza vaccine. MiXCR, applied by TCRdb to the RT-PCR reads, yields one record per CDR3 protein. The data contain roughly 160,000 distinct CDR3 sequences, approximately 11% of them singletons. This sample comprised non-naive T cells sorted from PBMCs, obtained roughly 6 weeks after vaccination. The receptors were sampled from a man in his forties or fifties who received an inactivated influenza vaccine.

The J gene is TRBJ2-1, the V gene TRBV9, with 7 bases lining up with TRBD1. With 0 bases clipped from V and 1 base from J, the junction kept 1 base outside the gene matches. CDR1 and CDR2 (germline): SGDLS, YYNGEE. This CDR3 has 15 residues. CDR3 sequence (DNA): TGTGCCAGCAGCGTAGCGGGACAGTCCTACAATGAGCAGTTCTTC. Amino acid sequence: CASSVAGQSYNEQFF.

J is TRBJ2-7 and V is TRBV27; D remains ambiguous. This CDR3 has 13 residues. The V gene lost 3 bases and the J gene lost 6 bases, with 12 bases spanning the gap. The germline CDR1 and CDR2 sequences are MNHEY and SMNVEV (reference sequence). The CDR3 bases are TGTGCCAGCAGTTTCCGACGATTCGGCGAGCAGTACTTC. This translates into CASSFRRFGEQYF.

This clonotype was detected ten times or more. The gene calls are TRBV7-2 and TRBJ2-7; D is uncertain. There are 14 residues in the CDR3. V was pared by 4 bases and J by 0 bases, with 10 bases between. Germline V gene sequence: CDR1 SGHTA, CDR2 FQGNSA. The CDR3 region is CASSSRYLSYEQYF. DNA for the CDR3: TGTGCCAGCAGCTCTAGATACCTCTCCTACGAGCAGTACTTC.

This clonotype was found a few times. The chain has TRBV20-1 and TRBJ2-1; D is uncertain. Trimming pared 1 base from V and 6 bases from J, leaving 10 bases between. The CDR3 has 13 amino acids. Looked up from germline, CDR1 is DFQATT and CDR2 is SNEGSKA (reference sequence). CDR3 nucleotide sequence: TGCAGTGCTAGAGCGGAAACTACCAATGAGCAGTTCTTC. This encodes CSARAETTNEQFF.

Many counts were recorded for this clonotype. The CDR3 sequence: CASSLGPRRAYNEQFF. CDR3 bases: TGTGCCAGCAGCTTAGGTCCCAGACGCGCCTACAATGAGCAGTTCTTC. This sequence joins TRBV7-8 and TRBJ2-1; D unclear. Trimming left V 1 base short and J 2 bases short, with 12 bases between. The CDR3 loop spans 16 amino acids. CDR1 SGHVS and CDR2 FQNEAQ come from the germline V gene.

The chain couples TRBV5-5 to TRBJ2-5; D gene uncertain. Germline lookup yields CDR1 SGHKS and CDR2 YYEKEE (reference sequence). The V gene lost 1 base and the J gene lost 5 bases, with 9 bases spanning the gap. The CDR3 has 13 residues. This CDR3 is CASSLQALETQYF. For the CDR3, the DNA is TGTGCCAGCAGCTTGCAGGCCCTGGAGACCCAGTACTTC.

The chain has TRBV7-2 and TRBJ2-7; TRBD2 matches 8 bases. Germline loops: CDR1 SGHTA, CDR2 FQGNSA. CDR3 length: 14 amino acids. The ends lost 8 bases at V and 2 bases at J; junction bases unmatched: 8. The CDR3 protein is CASRETSVTYEQYF. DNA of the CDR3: TGTGCCAGCCGGGAGACTAGCGTTACCTACGAGCAGTACTTC.

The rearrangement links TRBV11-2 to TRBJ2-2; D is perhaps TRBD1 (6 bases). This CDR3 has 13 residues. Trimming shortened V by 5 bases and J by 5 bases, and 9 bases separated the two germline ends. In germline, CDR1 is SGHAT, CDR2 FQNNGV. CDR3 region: CASSLGQTGELFF. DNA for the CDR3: TGTGCCAGCAGCCTAGGACAGACCGGGGAGCTGTTTTTT.

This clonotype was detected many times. The CDR3 is CASSSGTGLKDTQYF. The CDR3 nucleotides read TGTGCCAGCAGCTCCGGGACAGGGCTCAAAGATACGCAGTATTTT. The V call is TRBV7-2, the J call TRBJ2-3; 9 bases match TRBD1. The J segment lost 5 bases and the V segment lost 4 bases, leaving 7 bases of the junction unmatched. Looked up from germline, CDR1 is SGHTA and CDR2 is FQGNSA. This CDR3 has 15 residues. The variable domain in full, completed from reference TRBV7-2 and TRBJ2-3, reads GAGVSQSPSNKVTEKGKDVELRCDPISGHTALYWYRQSLGQGLEFLIYFQGNSAPDKSGLPSDRFSAERTGGSVSTLTIQRTQQEDSAVYLCASSSGTGLKDTQYFGPGTRLTVL.

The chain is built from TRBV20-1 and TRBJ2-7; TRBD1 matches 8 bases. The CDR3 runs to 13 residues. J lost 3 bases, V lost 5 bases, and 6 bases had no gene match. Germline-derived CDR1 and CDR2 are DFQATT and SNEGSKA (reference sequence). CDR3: CSADQGAHYEQYF. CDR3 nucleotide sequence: TGCAGTGCTGATCAGGGGGCCCACTACGAGCAGTACTTC.

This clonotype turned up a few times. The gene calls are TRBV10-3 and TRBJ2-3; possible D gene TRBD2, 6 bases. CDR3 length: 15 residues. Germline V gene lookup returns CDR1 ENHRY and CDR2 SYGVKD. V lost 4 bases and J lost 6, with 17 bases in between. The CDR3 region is CAISVGRGSEDTQYF. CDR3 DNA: TGTGCCATCAGTGTAGGGCGGGGTAGTGAGGATACGCAGTATTTT.

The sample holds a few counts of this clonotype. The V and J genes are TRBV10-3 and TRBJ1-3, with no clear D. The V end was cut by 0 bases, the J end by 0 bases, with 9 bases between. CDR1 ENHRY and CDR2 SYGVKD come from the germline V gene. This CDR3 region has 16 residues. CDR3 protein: CAISESAPNSGNTIYF. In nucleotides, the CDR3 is TGTGCCATCAGTGAGTCGGCCCCCAACTCTGGAAACACCATATATTTT.

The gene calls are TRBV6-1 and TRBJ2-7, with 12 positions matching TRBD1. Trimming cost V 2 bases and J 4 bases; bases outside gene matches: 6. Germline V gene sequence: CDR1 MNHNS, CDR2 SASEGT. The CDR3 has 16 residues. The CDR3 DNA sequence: TGTGCCAGCAGTGAAAAGGGACAGGGGGCCCAGTACGAGCAGTACTTC. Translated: CASSEKGQGAQYEQYF.

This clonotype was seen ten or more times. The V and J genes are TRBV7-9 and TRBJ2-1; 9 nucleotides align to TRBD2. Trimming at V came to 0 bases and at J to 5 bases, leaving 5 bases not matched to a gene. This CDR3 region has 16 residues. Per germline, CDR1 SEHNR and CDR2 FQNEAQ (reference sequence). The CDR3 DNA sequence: TGTGCCAGCAGCTTAGCAGCGGCGGGGGGGGACAATGAGCAGTTCTTC. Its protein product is CASSLAAAGGDNEQFF. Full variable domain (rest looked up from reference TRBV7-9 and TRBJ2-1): DTGVSQNPRHKITKRGQNVTFRCDPISEHNRLYWYRQTLGQGPEFLTYFQNEAQLEKSRLLSDRFSAERPKGSFSTLEIQRTEQGDSAMYLCASSLAAAGGDNEQFFGPGTRLTVL.

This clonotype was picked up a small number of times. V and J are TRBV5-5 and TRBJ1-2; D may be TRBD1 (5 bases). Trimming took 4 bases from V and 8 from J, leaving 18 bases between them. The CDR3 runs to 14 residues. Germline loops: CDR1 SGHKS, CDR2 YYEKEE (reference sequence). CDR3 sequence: CASSQGSGSDGYTF. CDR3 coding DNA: TGTGCCAGCAGCCAGGGAAGTGGGAGCGACGGCTACACCTTC.